The 10 T cell receptor beta chains in this list originate from one sample, sequenced in a study of siplizumab effects on memory and regulatory T cells. The repertoire was sequenced with immunoSEQ multiplex PCR; TCRdb's copy has only in-frame clones and lacks some. The profile shows about 85,000 clones, 95% of them singletons. The source material was CD8+ T cells sorted from blood. The receptors originated from a human donor in good health.

The gene calls are TRBV21-1 and TRBJ2-7; the table's D call TRBD1 went unverified against the DNA. TRBV21-1 is assigned pseudogene status. This CDR3 spans 15 amino acids. The CDR3 DNA is TGTGCCAGCAGCGCGCCCGGGACAGGGTCCTACGAGCAGTACTTC. It codes for CASSAPGTGSYEQYF.

This clone came up once. The rearrangement uses TRBV27 and TRBJ2-2; 8 nucleotides match TRBD2. The CDR3 spans 14 residues. Germline CDR1 and CDR2: MNHEY and SMNVEV (reference sequence). The junction had 3 bases not matched to a gene; V was cut back by 6 bases and J by 3 bases. The CDR3 loop is CASRGLDDTGELFF. The CDR3 DNA sequence: TGTGCCAGCAGGGGACTAGATGACACCGGGGAGCTGTTTTTT.

The genes are TRBV6-6 and TRBJ1-1; D not resolved. V was clipped by 5 bases and J by 4 bases, with 2 bases between them. The germline V gene has CDR1 MNHNY and CDR2 SVGAGI (reference sequence). The CDR3 spans 10 residues. The CDR3 bases are TGTGCCAGCAGTCTCACTGAAGCTTTCTTT. This translates into CASSLTEAFF.

V is TRBV20-1 and J is TRBJ2-2; unclear D gene. This CDR3 comprises 11 residues. V was shortened by 5 bases and J by 7 bases, with 8 bases between the two germline ends. Germline V gene sequence: CDR1 DFQATT, CDR2 SNEGSKA (reference sequence). The CDR3 coding sequence is TGCAGTGCTCGTAAGCACGGGGAGCTGTTTTTT. This sequence encodes CSARKHGELFF.

The chain carries TRBV19 and TRBJ1-1, with 10 bases matching TRBD1. Germline V gene sequence: CDR1 LNHDA, CDR2 SQIVND (reference sequence). J was trimmed by 4 bases and V by 7 bases; bases with no gene match: 3. The CDR3 is 13 residues long. The CDR3 DNA reads as TGTGCCAGTAAACGGACAGGGGGCACTGAAGCTTTCTTT. Its protein product is CASKRTGGTEAFF.

The rearrangement links TRBV19 to TRBJ2-1, with 10 bases that match TRBD2. J was trimmed by 4 bases and V by 4 bases; bases with no gene match: 7. The CDR3 runs to 16 residues. Germline lookup yields CDR1 LNHDA and CDR2 SQIVND (reference sequence). The chain's CDR3 is CASSTGLAKRYNEQFF. CDR3 DNA sequence: TGTGCCAGTAGTACGGGACTAGCGAAACGGTACAATGAGCAGTTCTTC.

The chain uses TRBV2 and TRBJ2-5; 9 nucleotides match TRBD2. The J call may be faulty, since TRBJ2-7 better matches the DNA end. Germline loops: CDR1 SNHLY, CDR2 FYNNEI. The CDR3 totals 13 residues. CDR3 in DNA: TGTGCCAGTGAGGGACTAGCCGTTGACGAGCAGTACTTC. Amino acids: CASEGLAVDEQYF.

The chain employs TRBV7-2 and TRBJ1-2; 8 positions match TRBD1. J gave up 3 bases and V 5 bases, and 5 bases lay outside the gene matches. Germline lookup yields CDR1 SGHTA and CDR2 FQGNSA. The length of the CDR3 is 14 residues. The CDR3 protein is CASSVGQGDYGYTF. CDR3 bases: TGTGCCAGCAGCGTCGGACAGGGCGACTATGGCTACACCTTC.

The J gene is TRBJ2-7, the V gene TRBV7-9, with 8 bases identical to TRBD2. This CDR3 is 15 amino acids long. The germline CDR1 and CDR2 sequences are SEHNR and FQNEAQ (reference sequence). The V and J ends lost 1 base and 5 bases, in that order; junction bases with no gene match: 7. The CDR3 protein is CASSLEASGSHEQYF. The CDR3 nucleotides are TGTGCCAGCAGCTTAGAGGCTAGCGGGTCCCACGAGCAGTACTTC.

The rearrangement uses TRBV6-4 and TRBJ2-3; TRBD2 agrees at 12 bases. CDR1 is MRHNA, CDR2 SNTAGT, per germline. This CDR3 has 16 residues. V lost 2 bases to trimming and J lost 3 bases; unmatched junction nucleotides: 3. CDR3 protein: CASSDGLAGNTDTQYF. The CDR3 DNA sequence: TGTGCCAGCAGTGACGGACTAGCGGGGAATACAGATACGCAGTATTTT.